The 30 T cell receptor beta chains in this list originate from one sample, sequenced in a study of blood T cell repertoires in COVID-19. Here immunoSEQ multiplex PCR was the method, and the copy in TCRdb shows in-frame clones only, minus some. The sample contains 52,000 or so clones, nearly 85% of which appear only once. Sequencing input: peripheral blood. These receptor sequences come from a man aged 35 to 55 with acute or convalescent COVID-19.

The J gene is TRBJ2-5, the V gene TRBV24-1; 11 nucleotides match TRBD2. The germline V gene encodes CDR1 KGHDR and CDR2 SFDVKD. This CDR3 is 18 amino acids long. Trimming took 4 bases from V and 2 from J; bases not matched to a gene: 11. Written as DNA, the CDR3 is TGTGCCACCAGTGACCCATCTTCTAGCGGGGGGCCTCAAGAGACCCAGTACTTC. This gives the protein CATSDPSSSGGPQETQYF.

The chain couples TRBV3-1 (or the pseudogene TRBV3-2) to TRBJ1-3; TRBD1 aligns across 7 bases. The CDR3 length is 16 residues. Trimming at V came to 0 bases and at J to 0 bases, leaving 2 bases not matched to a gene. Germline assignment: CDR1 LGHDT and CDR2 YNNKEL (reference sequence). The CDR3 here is CASSQDRGVSGNTIYF. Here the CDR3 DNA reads TGTGCCAGCAGCCAAGACAGGGGGGTCTCTGGAAACACCATATATTTT.

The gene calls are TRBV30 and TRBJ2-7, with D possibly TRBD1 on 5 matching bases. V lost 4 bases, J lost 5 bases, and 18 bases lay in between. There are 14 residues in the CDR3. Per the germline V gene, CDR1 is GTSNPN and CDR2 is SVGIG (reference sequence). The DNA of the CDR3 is TGTGCCTGGAAAGGGGCCGCCAGGTACCACGAGCAGTACTTC. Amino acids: CAWKGAARYHEQYF.

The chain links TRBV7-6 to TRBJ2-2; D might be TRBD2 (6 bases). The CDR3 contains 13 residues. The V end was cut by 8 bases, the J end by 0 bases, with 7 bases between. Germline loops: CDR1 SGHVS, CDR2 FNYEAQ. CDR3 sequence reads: CASGGANTGELFF. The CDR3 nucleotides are TGTGCCAGCGGCGGGGCGAACACCGGGGAGCTGTTTTTT. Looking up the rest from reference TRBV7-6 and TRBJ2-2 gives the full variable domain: GAGVSQSPRYKVTKRGQDVALRCDPISGHVSLYWYRQALGQGPEFLTYFNYEAQQDKSGLPNDRFSAERPEGSISTLTIQRTEQRDSAMYRCASGGANTGELFFGEGSRLTVL.

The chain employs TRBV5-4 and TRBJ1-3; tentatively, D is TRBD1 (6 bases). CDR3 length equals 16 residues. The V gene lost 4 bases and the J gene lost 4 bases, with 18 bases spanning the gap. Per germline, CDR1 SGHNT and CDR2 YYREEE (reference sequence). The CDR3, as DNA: TGTGCCAGCAGCCCCGGAGGGGGGGTGCGAGGAAACACCATATATTTT. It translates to CASSPGGGVRGNTIYF.

CDR3 amino acids: CASSPQDSYNQPQHF. The CDR3 DNA follows: TGTGCCAGTAGCCCACAGGACAGTTACAATCAGCCCCAGCATTTT. The rearrangement joins TRBV19 to TRBJ1-5; D is possibly TRBD1 (6 bases). V lost 6 bases and J lost 3, with 15 bases in between. The CDR3 extends over 15 amino acids. Germline CDR1 reads LNHDA; CDR2 reads SQIVND (reference sequence).

In nucleotides, the CDR3 is TGCGCCACCCGGGACAGGGGATTCGCAGATACGCAGTATTTT. It encodes CATRDRGFADTQYF. The chain has TRBV10-2 and TRBJ2-3; 10 bases fit TRBD1. From germline, CDR1 is WSHSY and CDR2 SAAADI. This CDR3 has 14 amino acids. V trimming: 10 bases; J trimming: 4 bases; junction bases outside the gene matches: 8.

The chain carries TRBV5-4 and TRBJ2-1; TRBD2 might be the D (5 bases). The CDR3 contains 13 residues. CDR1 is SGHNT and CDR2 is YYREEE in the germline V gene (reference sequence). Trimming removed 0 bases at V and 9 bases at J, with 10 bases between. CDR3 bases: TGTGCCAGCAGCTTGGTTGGGAGTGGTGAGCAGTTCTTC. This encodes CASSLVGSGEQFF.

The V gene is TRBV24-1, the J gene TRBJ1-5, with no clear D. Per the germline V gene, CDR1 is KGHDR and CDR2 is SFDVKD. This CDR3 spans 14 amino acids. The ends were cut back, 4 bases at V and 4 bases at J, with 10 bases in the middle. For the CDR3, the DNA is TGTGCCACCAGTGACGTTACAACGAATCAGCCCCAGCATTTT. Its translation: CATSDVTTNQPQHF.

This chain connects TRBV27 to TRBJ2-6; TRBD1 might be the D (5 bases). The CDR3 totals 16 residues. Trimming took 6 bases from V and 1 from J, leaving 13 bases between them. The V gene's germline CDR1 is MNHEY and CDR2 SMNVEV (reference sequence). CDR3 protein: CASSLRQSSGANVLTF. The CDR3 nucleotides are TGTGCCAGCAGCCTCCGACAGTCGTCTGGGGCCAACGTCCTGACTTTC.

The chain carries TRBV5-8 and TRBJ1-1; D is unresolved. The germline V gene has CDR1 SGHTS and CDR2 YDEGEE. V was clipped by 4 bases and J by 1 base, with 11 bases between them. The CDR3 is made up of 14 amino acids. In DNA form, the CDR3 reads TGTGCCAGCAGCCGGGGTCCGGCGAACACTGAAGCTTTCTTT. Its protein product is CASSRGPANTEAFF. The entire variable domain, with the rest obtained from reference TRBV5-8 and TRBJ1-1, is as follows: EAGVTQSPTHLIKTRGQQATLRCSPISGHTSVYWYQQALGLGLQFLLWYDEGEERNRGNFPPRFSGRQFPNYSSELNVNALELEDSALYLCASSRGPANTEAFFGQGTRLTVV.

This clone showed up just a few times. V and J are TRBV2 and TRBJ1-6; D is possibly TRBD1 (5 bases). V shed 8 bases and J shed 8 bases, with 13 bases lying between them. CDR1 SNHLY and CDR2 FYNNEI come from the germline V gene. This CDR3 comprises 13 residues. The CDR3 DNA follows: TGTGCCAGCCTAAAGGGGATAGATTCACCCCTCCACTTT. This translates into CASLKGIDSPLHF.

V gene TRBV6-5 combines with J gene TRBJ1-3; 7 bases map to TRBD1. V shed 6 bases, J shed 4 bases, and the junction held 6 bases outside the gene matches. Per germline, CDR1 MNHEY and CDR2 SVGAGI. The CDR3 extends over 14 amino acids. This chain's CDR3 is CASSPTGRGNTIYF. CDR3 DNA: TGTGCCAGCAGCCCGACAGGGCGAGGAAACACCATATATTTT.

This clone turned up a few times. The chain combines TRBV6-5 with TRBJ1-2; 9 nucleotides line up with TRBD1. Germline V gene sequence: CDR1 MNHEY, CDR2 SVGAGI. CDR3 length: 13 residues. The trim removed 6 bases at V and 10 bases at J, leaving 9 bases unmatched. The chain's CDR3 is CASSRQGGGYYTF. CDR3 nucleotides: TGTGCCAGCAGCCGACAGGGGGGTGGTTACTACACCTTC.

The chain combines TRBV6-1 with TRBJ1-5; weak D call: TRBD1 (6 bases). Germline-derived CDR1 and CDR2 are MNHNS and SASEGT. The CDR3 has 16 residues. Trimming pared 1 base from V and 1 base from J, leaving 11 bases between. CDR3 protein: CASSEGGGWSNQPQHF. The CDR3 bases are TGTGCCAGCAGTGAAGGGGGGGGCTGGAGCAATCAGCCCCAGCATTTT.

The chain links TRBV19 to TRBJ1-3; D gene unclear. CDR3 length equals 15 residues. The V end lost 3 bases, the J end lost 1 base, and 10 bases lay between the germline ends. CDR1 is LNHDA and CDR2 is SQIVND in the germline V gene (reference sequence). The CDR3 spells CASSITANSGNTIYF. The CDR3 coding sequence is TGTGCCAGTAGTATCACCGCGAATTCTGGAAACACCATATATTTT.

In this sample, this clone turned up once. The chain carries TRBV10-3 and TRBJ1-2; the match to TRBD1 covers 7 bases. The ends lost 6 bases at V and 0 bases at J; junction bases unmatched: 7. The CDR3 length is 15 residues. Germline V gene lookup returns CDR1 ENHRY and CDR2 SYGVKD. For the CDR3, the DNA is TGTGCCATCAGAAACACAGGGGACTCTAACTATGGCTACACCTTC. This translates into CAIRNTGDSNYGYTF.

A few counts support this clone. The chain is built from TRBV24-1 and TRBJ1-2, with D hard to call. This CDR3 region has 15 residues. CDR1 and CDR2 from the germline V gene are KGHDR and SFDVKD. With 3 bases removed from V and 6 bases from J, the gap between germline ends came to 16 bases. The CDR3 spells CATSDPGDVGDGYTF. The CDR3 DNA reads TGTGCCACCAGTGATCCGGGAGACGTGGGCGATGGCTACACCTTC.

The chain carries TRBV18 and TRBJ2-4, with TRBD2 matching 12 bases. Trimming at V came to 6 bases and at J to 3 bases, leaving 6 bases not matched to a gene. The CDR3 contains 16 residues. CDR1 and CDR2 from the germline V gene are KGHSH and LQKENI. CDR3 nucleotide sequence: TGTGCCAGCTCCGGACTAGCGGGATCTAACAAAAACATTCAGTACTTC. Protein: CASSGLAGSNKNIQYF. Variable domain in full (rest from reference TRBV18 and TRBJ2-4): NAGVMQNPRHLVRRRGQEARLRCSPMKGHSHVYWYRQLPEEGLKFMVYLQKENIIDESGMPKERFSAEFPKEGPSILRIQQVVRGDSAAYFCASSGLAGSNKNIQYFGAGTRLSVL.

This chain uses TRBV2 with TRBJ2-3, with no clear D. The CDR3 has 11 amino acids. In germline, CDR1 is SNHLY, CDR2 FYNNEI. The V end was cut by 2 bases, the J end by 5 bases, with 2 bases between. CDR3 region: CASSERDTQYF. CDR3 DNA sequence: TGTGCCAGCAGTGAACGAGATACGCAGTATTTT.

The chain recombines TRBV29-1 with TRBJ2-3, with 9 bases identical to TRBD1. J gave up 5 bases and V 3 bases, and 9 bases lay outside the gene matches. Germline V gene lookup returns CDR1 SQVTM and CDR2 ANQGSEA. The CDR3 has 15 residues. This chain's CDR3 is CSVDGDRARVDTQYF. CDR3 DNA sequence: TGCAGCGTTGATGGGGACAGGGCAAGGGTAGATACGCAGTATTTT.

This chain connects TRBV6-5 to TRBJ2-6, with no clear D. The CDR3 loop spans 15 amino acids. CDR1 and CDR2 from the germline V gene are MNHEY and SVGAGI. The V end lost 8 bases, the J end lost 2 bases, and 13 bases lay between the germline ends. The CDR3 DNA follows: TGTGCCAGCCGGAACGCTGGAGCTGGGGCCAACGTCCTGACTTTC. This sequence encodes CASRNAGAGANVLTF.

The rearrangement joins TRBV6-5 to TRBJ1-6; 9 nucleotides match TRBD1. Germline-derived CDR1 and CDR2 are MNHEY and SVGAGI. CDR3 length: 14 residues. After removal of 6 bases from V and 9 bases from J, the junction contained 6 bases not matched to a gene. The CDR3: CASRGQGESSPLHF. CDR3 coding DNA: TGTGCCAGCAGGGGACAGGGTGAGAGTTCACCCCTCCACTTT.

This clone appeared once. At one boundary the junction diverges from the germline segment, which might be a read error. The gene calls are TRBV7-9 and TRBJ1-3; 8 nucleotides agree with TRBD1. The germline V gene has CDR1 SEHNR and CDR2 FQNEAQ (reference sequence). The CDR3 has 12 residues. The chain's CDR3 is CASSSGGTGISF. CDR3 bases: TGTGCCAGCAGCTCAGGGGGGACAGGTATTTCCTTT.

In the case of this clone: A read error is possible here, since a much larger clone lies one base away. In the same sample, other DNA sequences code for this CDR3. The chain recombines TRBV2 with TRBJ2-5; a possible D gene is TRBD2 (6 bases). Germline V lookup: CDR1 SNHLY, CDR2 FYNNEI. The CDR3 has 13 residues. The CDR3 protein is CASSAGSQETQYF. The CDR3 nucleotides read TGTGCCAGTAGTGCCGGGAGTCAAGAGACCCAGTACTTC.

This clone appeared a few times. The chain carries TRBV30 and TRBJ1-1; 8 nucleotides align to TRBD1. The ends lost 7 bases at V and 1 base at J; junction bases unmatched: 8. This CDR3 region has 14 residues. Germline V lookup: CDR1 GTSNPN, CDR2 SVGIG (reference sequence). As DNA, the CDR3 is TGTGCCTACCACTCGGACAGGGCGAACACTGAAGCTTTCTTT. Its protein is CAYHSDRANTEAFF.

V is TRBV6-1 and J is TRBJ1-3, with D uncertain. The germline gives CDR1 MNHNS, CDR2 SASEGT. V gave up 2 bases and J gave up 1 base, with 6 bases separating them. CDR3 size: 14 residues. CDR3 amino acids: CASSESGSGNTIYF. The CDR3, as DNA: TGTGCCAGCAGTGAATCGGGGTCTGGAAACACCATATATTTT.

The DNA for the CDR3 is TGTGCCAGCAGCTTGGCGGGAACGGGCAATCAGCCCCAGCATTTT. This codes for CASSLAGTGNQPQHF. The rearrangement links TRBV5-4 to TRBJ1-5; D ambiguous. This CDR3 region has 15 residues. The germline gives CDR1 SGHNT, CDR2 YYREEE (reference sequence). V shed 0 bases and J shed 2 bases, with 9 bases lying between them.

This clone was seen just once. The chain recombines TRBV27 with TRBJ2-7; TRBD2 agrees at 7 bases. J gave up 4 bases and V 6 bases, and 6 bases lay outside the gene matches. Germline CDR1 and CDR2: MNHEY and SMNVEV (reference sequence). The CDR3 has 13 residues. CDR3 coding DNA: TGTGCCAGCAGGAGGCGGGAGTCATACGAGCAGTACTTC. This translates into CASRRRESYEQYF.

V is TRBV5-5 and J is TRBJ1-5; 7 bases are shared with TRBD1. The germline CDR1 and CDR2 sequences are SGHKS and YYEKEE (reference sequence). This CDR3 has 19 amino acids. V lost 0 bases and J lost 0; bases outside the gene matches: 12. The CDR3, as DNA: TGTGCCAGCAGCTTGGGGGGGAACAGGGGCCCCTATAGCAATCAGCCCCAGCATTTT. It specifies CASSLGGNRGPYSNQPQHF.